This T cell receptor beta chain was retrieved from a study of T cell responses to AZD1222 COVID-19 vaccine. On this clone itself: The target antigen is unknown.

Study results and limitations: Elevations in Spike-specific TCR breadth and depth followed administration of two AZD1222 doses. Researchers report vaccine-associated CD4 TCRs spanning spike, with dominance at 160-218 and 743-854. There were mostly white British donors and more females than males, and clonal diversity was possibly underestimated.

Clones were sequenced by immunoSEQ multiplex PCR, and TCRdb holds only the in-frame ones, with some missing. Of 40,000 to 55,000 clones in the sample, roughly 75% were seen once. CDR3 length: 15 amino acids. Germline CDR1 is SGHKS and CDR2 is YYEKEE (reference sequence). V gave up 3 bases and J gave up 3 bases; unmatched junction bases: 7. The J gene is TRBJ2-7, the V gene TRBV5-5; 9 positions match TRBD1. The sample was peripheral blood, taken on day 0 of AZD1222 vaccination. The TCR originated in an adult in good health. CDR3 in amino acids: CASSWAGTGYYEQYF. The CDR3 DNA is TGTGCCAGCAGCTGGGCCGGGACAGGGTACTACGAGCAGTACTTC.